The rows below give T cell receptor beta chains drawn from one sample of a study of Graves' ophthalmopathy and Graves' hyperthyroidism. TCRdb re-called the multiplex PCR reads through MiXCR, storing one row per CDR3 protein. Of hundreds of thousands of distinct CDR3 sequences listed, about a fifth are singletons. Sequenced input: peripheral blood. The receptors here all came from a woman aged 18 to 35 with stable Graves' hyperthyroidism. Some clones in this sample may be carry-over from other donors' samples. The CDR3 runs from the conserved cysteine through the conserved F or W. Fields, in order: V gene, D gene, J gene, clone size, CDR3 protein, CDR3 DNA. The D gene is left open where the match is weak. A clone size is listed for some rows: how often the clone was seen (once, few, many), or a class if it is expanded.

v_gene: TRBV6-2/TRBV6-3
d_gene: NA
j_gene: TRBJ1-1
abundance: NA
CDR3aa: CASNLRGDTEAFF
CDR3nt: TGTGCCAGCAACCTGAGGGGGGACACTGAAGCTTTCTTT

v_gene: TRBV5-1
d_gene: NA
j_gene: TRBJ1-2
abundance: many
CDR3aa: CASSRTGPANYGYTF
CDR3nt: TGCGCCAGCAGCCGCACAGGGCCTGCTAACTATGGCTACACCTTC

v_gene: TRBV10-3
d_gene: NA
j_gene: TRBJ2-7
abundance: many
CDR3aa: CAISGGTRNEQYF
CDR3nt: TGTGCCATCAGTGGGGGGACAAGGAACGAGCAGTACTTC

v_gene: TRBV20-1
d_gene: TRBD2
j_gene: TRBJ2-2
abundance: NA
CDR3aa: CSAQYTFLAGGRTGELFF
CDR3nt: TGCAGTGCTCAATACACCTTCCTAGCGGGGGGCCGGACCGGGGAGCTGTTTTTT

v_gene: TRBV28
d_gene: TRBD1
j_gene: TRBJ2-5
abundance: many
CDR3aa: CASSFTGEVPETQYF
CDR3nt: TGTGCCAGCAGTTTCACAGGGGAAGTTCCCGAGACCCAGTACTTC

v_gene: TRBV30
d_gene: TRBD1
j_gene: TRBJ2-7
abundance: many
CDR3aa: CAWSGQGSYEQYF
CDR3nt: TGTGCCTGGAGCGGACAGGGATCCTACGAGCAGTACTTC

v_gene: TRBV12-3/TRBV12-4
d_gene: TRBD1
j_gene: TRBJ2-7
abundance: NA
CDR3aa: CASSFSLPHRGRVGYEQYF
CDR3nt: TGTGCCAGCAGTTTTTCCCTGCCGCACAGGGGGCGCGTGGGTTACGAGCAGTACTTC

v_gene: TRBV6-1
d_gene: NA
j_gene: TRBJ2-7
abundance: few
CDR3aa: CASSEGESGEQYF
CDR3nt: TGTGCCAGCAGTGAAGGGGAATCTGGCGAGCAGTACTTC

v_gene: TRBV3-1
d_gene: NA
j_gene: TRBJ1-6
abundance: NA
CDR3aa: CASSQADNSPLHF
CDR3nt: TGTGCCAGCAGCCAAGCCGACAATTCACCCCTCCACTTT

v_gene: TRBV6-2/TRBV6-3
d_gene: TRBD2
j_gene: TRBJ2-2
abundance: many
CDR3aa: CASKGPTSGDSRELFF
CDR3nt: TGTGCCAGCAAGGGCCCTACTAGCGGGGACAGTAGGGAGCTGTTTTTT

v_gene: TRBV28
d_gene: TRBD2
j_gene: TRBJ2-7
abundance: many
CDR3aa: CASSFPQASGLSYEQYF
CDR3nt: TGTGCCAGCAGTTTTCCCCAGGCTAGCGGACTTTCCTACGAGCAGTACTTC

v_gene: TRBV19
d_gene: TRBD1
j_gene: TRBJ1-1
abundance: many
CDR3aa: CASSSFGTVNTEAFF
CDR3nt: TGTGCCAGTAGTTCATTCGGGACAGTGAACACTGAAGCTTTCTTT

v_gene: TRBV12-3/TRBV12-4
d_gene: NA
j_gene: TRBJ2-5
abundance: many
CDR3aa: CASSSDREQETQYF
CDR3nt: TGTGCCAGCAGTTCAGACCGGGAGCAAGAGACCCAGTACTTC

v_gene: TRBV6-1
d_gene: NA
j_gene: TRBJ1-6
abundance: many
CDR3aa: CASSDLGQGASYNSPLHF
CDR3nt: TGTGCCAGCAGTGACTTGGGGCAGGGAGCATCTTATAATTCACCCCTCCACTTT

v_gene: TRBV2
d_gene: NA
j_gene: TRBJ2-7
abundance: many
CDR3aa: CASSGTASTYEQYF
CDR3nt: TGTGCCAGCAGTGGGACAGCGAGTACCTACGAGCAGTACTTC

v_gene: TRBV7-2
d_gene: TRBD2
j_gene: TRBJ2-4
abundance: many
CDR3aa: CASSGGVKNIQYF
CDR3nt: TGTGCCAGCAGCGGGGGGGTGAAAAACATTCAGTACTTC

v_gene: TRBV24-1
d_gene: NA
j_gene: TRBJ2-7
abundance: NA
CDR3aa: CATSDSGTYEQYF
CDR3nt: TGTGCCACCAGTGATAGCGGAACCTACGAGCAGTACTTC

v_gene: TRBV27
d_gene: NA
j_gene: TRBJ2-5
abundance: many
CDR3aa: CASSWGQNQETQYF
CDR3nt: TGTGCCAGCAGTTGGGGGCAGAACCAAGAGACCCAGTACTTC

v_gene: TRBV12-3/TRBV12-4
d_gene: TRBD2
j_gene: TRBJ2-3
abundance: NA
CDR3aa: CASSPRGLAGGTTDTQYF
CDR3nt: TGTGCCAGCAGTCCTCGGGGACTAGCGGGGGGGACCACAGATACGCAGTATTTT

v_gene: TRBV13
d_gene: NA
j_gene: TRBJ2-7
abundance: NA
CDR3aa: CASSLIGTPHEQYF
CDR3nt: TGTGCCAGCAGCCTAATAGGGACTCCCCACGAGCAGTACTTC

v_gene: TRBV29-1
d_gene: TRBD1
j_gene: TRBJ2-7
abundance: NA
CDR3aa: CSVEGAGQGYEQYF
CDR3nt: TGCAGCGTTGAAGGCGCGGGACAGGGCTACGAGCAGTACTTC

v_gene: TRBV10-3
d_gene: NA
j_gene: TRBJ2-7
abundance: many
CDR3aa: CAISEPRTQQSYEQYF
CDR3nt: TGTGCCATCAGTGAGCCCCGCACCCAACAGTCCTACGAGCAGTACTTC

v_gene: TRBV28
d_gene: TRBD1
j_gene: TRBJ1-6
abundance: NA
CDR3aa: CASCDRAKPLSEPLHF
CDR3nt: TGTGCCAGCTGCGACAGGGCTAAACCATTGTCAGAACCCCTCCACTTT

v_gene: TRBV20-1
d_gene: NA
j_gene: TRBJ2-5
abundance: few
CDR3aa: CSARGDRGHLETQYF
CDR3nt: TGCAGTGCTAGAGGGGACCGAGGGCATTTAGAGACCCAGTACTTC

v_gene: TRBV12-3/TRBV12-4
d_gene: NA
j_gene: TRBJ1-2
abundance: few
CDR3aa: CASSFGQTNYGYTF
CDR3nt: TGTGCCAGCAGTTTCGGACAGACGAACTATGGCTACACCTTC

v_gene: TRBV11-2
d_gene: NA
j_gene: TRBJ1-2
abundance: few
CDR3aa: CASRGIKGGVNYGYTF
CDR3nt: TGTGCCAGCAGGGGAATAAAGGGGGGCGTCAACTATGGCTACACCTTC

v_gene: TRBV6-1
d_gene: NA
j_gene: TRBJ1-2
abundance: few
CDR3aa: CASSELRGTGYTF
CDR3nt: TGTGCCAGCAGTGAGTTAAGGGGCACTGGCTACACCTTC

v_gene: TRBV3-1
d_gene: NA
j_gene: TRBJ2-7
abundance: NA
CDR3aa: CASSQSVRDEQYF
CDR3nt: TGTGCCAGCAGCCAATCCGTCAGGGACGAGCAGTACTTC

v_gene: TRBV12-3/TRBV12-4
d_gene: TRBD1
j_gene: TRBJ2-7
abundance: NA
CDR3aa: CASSSQIEGAAYEQYF
CDR3nt: TGTGCCAGCAGTTCCCAAATAGAGGGGGCGGCCTACGAGCAGTACTTC

v_gene: TRBV4-1
d_gene: NA
j_gene: TRBJ1-6
abundance: many
CDR3aa: CASSQESSGALHF
CDR3nt: TGCGCCAGCAGCCAAGAATCGAGTGGGGCCCTCCACTTT

v_gene: TRBV19
d_gene: TRBD1
j_gene: TRBJ1-1
abundance: NA
CDR3aa: CASSPRTGDMNTEAFF
CDR3nt: TGTGCCAGTAGTCCCAGGACAGGGGACATGAACACTGAAGCTTTCTTT

v_gene: TRBV6-5
d_gene: NA
j_gene: TRBJ1-1
abundance: few
CDR3aa: CASSFSGWENTEAFF
CDR3nt: TGTGCCAGCAGTTTCAGCGGATGGGAGAACACTGAAGCTTTCTTT

v_gene: TRBV5-1
d_gene: TRBD1
j_gene: TRBJ1-2
abundance: many
CDR3aa: CASSPRGTDTRYYGYTF
CDR3nt: TGCGCCAGCAGCCCCAGAGGGACAGACACTCGGTACTATGGCTACACCTTC

v_gene: TRBV6-1
d_gene: TRBD1
j_gene: TRBJ1-1
abundance: NA
CDR3aa: CASSRQGAGTEAFF
CDR3nt: TGTGCCAGCAGTAGACAGGGGGCTGGCACTGAAGCTTTCTTT

v_gene: TRBV9
d_gene: NA
j_gene: TRBJ2-7
abundance: few
CDR3aa: CASSPNQRWYEQYF
CDR3nt: TGTGCCAGCAGCCCCAATCAGCGGTGGTACGAGCAGTACTTC

v_gene: TRBV5-1
d_gene: NA
j_gene: TRBJ1-1
abundance: few
CDR3aa: CASSLALTVGGTEAFF
CDR3nt: TGCGCCAGCAGCTTGGCCTTGACGGTAGGAGGGACTGAAGCTTTCTTT

v_gene: TRBV9
d_gene: NA
j_gene: TRBJ1-5
abundance: many
CDR3aa: CASSGGRNQPQHF
CDR3nt: TGTGCCAGCAGCGGTGGGCGAAATCAGCCCCAGCATTTT

v_gene: TRBV6-1
d_gene: TRBD1
j_gene: TRBJ2-2
abundance: many
CDR3aa: CASTWTGNTGELFF
CDR3nt: TGTGCCAGCACCTGGACAGGGAACACCGGGGAGCTGTTTTTT

v_gene: TRBV3-1
d_gene: NA
j_gene: TRBJ1-2
abundance: many
CDR3aa: CASSQAVQGGYTF
CDR3nt: TGTGCCAGCAGCCAAGCGGTGCAGGGTGGCTACACCTTC

v_gene: TRBV27
d_gene: TRBD1
j_gene: TRBJ2-7
abundance: many
CDR3aa: CASSPHGQGAGNEQYF
CDR3nt: TGTGCCAGCAGTCCCCACGGACAGGGGGCTGGAAACGAGCAGTACTTC

v_gene: TRBV6-1
d_gene: NA
j_gene: TRBJ1-3
abundance: NA
CDR3aa: CASSLRAPSSGNTIYF
CDR3nt: TGTGCCAGCAGTCTCAGGGCCCCCAGCTCTGGAAACACCATATATTTT

v_gene: TRBV30
d_gene: TRBD1
j_gene: TRBJ1-1
abundance: many
CDR3aa: CAWTPTLTGINTEAFF
CDR3nt: TGTGCCTGGACCCCAACCCTGACAGGGATTAACACTGAAGCTTTCTTT

v_gene: TRBV2
d_gene: NA
j_gene: TRBJ1-2
abundance: many
CDR3aa: CASSEARGSGYGYTF
CDR3nt: TGTGCCAGCAGTGAAGCAAGGGGGAGCGGCTATGGCTACACCTTC

v_gene: TRBV12-3/TRBV12-4
d_gene: NA
j_gene: TRBJ1-1
abundance: once
CDR3aa: CASIREGGMNTEAFF
CDR3nt: TGTGCCAGCATCAGGGAGGGAGGGATGAACACTGAAGCTTTCTTT

v_gene: TRBV2
d_gene: NA
j_gene: TRBJ2-7
abundance: many
CDR3aa: CASRLKYEQYF
CDR3nt: TGTGCCAGCAGACTCAAGTACGAGCAGTACTTC